Detailed here is one T cell receptor (beta chain). This record comes from a study of control samples from healthy donors and cancer patients. This table comes from immunoSEQ multiplex PCR, and its TCRdb copy is limited to in-frame clones, with some not included. The table records approximately 89,000 clones, about 89% of them present only once. Germline trimming cut 4 bases from V and 1 base from J; bases unmatched to any gene: 1. Germline V CDR1 and CDR2: SGHTS, YDEGEE. The CDR3 has 14 residues. This TCR came from a man aged 30 to 39 in good health. Sequencing used blood. This chain connects TRBV5-8 to TRBJ1-3; 8 bases match TRBD1. The CDR3 DNA sequence: TGTGCCAGCAGCCGACAGGGGTCTGGAAACACCATATATTTT. It yields the protein CASSRQGSGNTIYF.